The 15 T cell receptor beta chains in this list originate from one sample, sequenced in a study of PD-1 blockade in mismatch repair-deficient tumors. Libraries were prepared by immunoSEQ multiplex PCR; TCRdb keeps only in-frame clonotypes and omits some of them. The table has around 9,600 clones, about 90% seen once; the top ten hold 14% to 15%. Antigens for these TCRs are unknown. Time point noted: 10-day in vitro stimulation with candidate mutation-associated neoantigen peptide 1. Sequencing used cells cultured in vitro, obtained from a patient treated with pembrolizumab. These receptors all stem from an adult with mismatch repair-deficient cancer.

This clone was detected only a few times. The chain uses TRBV7-3 and TRBJ2-1, with 15 bases matching TRBD2. CDR1 is SGHTA and CDR2 is FQGTGA in the germline V gene. The CDR3 sequence is 17 residues long. The trim removed 3 bases at V and 7 bases at J, leaving 7 bases unmatched. The CDR3 here is CASSFLGGTSGRNEQFF. DNA of the CDR3: TGTGCCAGCAGCTTCTTGGGTGGGACTAGCGGGAGGAATGAGCAGTTCTTC.

The V call is TRBV11-1, the J call TRBJ2-1; D unclear. The V end lost 5 bases, the J end lost 9 bases, and 8 bases lay between the germline ends. Germline lookup yields CDR1 SGHAT and CDR2 FQDESV (reference sequence). The CDR3 has 11 residues. The CDR3 is CASSDKVEQFF. The CDR3 coding sequence is TGTGCCAGCAGCGACAAAGTTGAGCAGTTCTTC.

The V gene is TRBV6-5, the J gene TRBJ1-6; D unresolved. The CDR3 is 12 amino acids. Germline V gene sequence: CDR1 MNHEY, CDR2 SVGAGI. CDR3 sequence: CATGRPNSPLHF. The CDR3 DNA sequence: TGTGCTACCGGAAGACCGAATTCACCCCTCCACTTT.

V is TRBV7-6 and J is TRBJ1-4, with D unresolved. The CDR3 runs to 13 residues. Germline loops: CDR1 SGHVS, CDR2 FNYEAQ. V was trimmed by 1 base and J by 7 bases, leaving 7 bases between them. The CDR3 sequence: CASSLGVGEKLFF. DNA of the CDR3: TGTGCCAGCAGCTTAGGGGTGGGTGAAAAACTGTTTTTT.

This rearrangement joins TRBV30 to TRBJ1-5; tentatively, D is TRBD1 (6 bases). This CDR3 has 13 residues. Germline CDR1 reads GTSNPN; CDR2 reads SVGIG (reference sequence). V was trimmed by 4 bases and J by 6 bases, leaving 13 bases between them. Here the CDR3 reads CAWNGGQGQPQHF. The CDR3 nucleotides are TGTGCCTGGAACGGGGGGCAGGGTCAGCCCCAGCATTTT.

The chain joins TRBV2 to TRBJ2-1; D is perhaps TRBD1 (6 bases). Germline CDR1 is SNHLY and CDR2 is FYNNEI. Trimming stripped 6 bases from V and 5 bases from J, with 17 bases between. The CDR3 is 15 residues long. This CDR3 reads CASRLQGPTNNEQFF. CDR3 in DNA: TGTGCCAGCAGATTACAGGGACCGACCAACAATGAGCAGTTCTTC. Using reference TRBV2 and TRBJ2-1 for the parts outside the CDR3, the full variable domain is EPEVTQTPSHQVTQMGQEVILRCVPISNHLYFYWYRQILGQKVEFLVSFYNNEISEKSEIFDDQFSVERPDGSNFTLKIRSTKLEDSAMYFCASRLQGPTNNEQFFGPGTRLTVL.

The table lists this clone with a count of one. J is TRBJ2-7 and V is TRBV6-5; either TRBD1 or TRBD2 may fit D (5 bases each). The V end was cut by 4 bases, the J end by 3 bases, with 10 bases between. CDR1 is MNHEY, CDR2 SVGAGI, per germline. CDR3 length: 13 amino acids. Written as DNA, the CDR3 is TGTGCCAGCAGTTTCCCAGGGAGCTACGAGCAGTACTTC. Protein sequence: CASSFPGSYEQYF.

The V gene is TRBV19, the J gene TRBJ1-2; D perhaps matches TRBD1 (6 bases). The V end was cut by 3 bases, the J end by 4 bases, with 15 bases between. Germline-derived CDR1 and CDR2 are LNHDA and SQIVND (reference sequence). The CDR3 sequence is 15 residues long. CDR3: CASSILPGAPYGYTF. The CDR3 DNA follows: TGTGCCAGTAGTATCCTCCCAGGGGCTCCCTATGGCTACACCTTC.

The chain has TRBV23-1 and TRBJ1-5; 8 bases line up with TRBD1. Being an ORF, TRBV23-1 has a function that is uncertain. Germline trimming cut 9 bases from V and 1 base from J; bases unmatched to any gene: 17. The CDR3 extends over 18 amino acids. The CDR3 sequence: CARGQGAGALGSNQPQHF. DNA for the CDR3: TGCGCCAGGGGGCAGGGGGCTGGGGCCCTAGGAAGCAATCAGCCCCAGCATTTT.

The rearrangement links TRBV2 to TRBJ1-2; TRBD1 is a possible D gene (5 bases). V was trimmed by 7 bases and J by 5 bases, leaving 14 bases between them. Germline V gene sequence: CDR1 SNHLY, CDR2 FYNNEI. The CDR3 consists of 13 residues. The CDR3 DNA reads as TGTGCCAGCACCACGGGACGGATATATGGCTACACCTTC. Amino acids: CASTTGRIYGYTF.

This chain uses TRBV5-6 with TRBJ2-1; perhaps TRBD2 as D (6 bases). V gave up 4 bases and J gave up 4 bases, with 9 bases separating them. The CDR3 extends over 13 amino acids. Germline V gene data show CDR1 as SGHDT and CDR2 as YYEEEE. CDR3 nucleotide sequence: TGTGCCAGCAGCCTCCGGGGGTACAATGAGCAGTTCTTC. Translating it yields CASSLRGYNEQFF.

The chain employs TRBV10-3 and TRBJ2-5; maybe TRBD2 (6 bases). Germline lookup yields CDR1 ENHRY and CDR2 SYGVKD. Trimming shortened V by 10 bases and J by 1 base, and 16 bases separated the two germline ends. The CDR3 length is 14 residues. As DNA, the CDR3 is TGTGCCACCCGCCCCGGGGGAACCCAAGAGACCCAGTACTTC. Encoded protein: CATRPGGTQETQYF.

The gene calls are TRBV27 and TRBJ1-1; D remains ambiguous. In germline, CDR1 is MNHEY, CDR2 SMNVEV (reference sequence). This CDR3 has 15 amino acids. The V and J ends lost 2 bases and 1 base respectively, with 11 bases between them. Here the CDR3 DNA reads TGTGCCAGCAGTTTAGATCTGGGAGGGAACACTGAAGCTTTCTTT. Protein sequence: CASSLDLGGNTEAFF.

The genes are TRBV28 and TRBJ1-1, with 9 nucleotides matching TRBD1. The J segment lost 4 bases and the V segment lost 5 bases, leaving 2 bases of the junction unmatched. CDR1 is MDHEN, CDR2 SYDVKM, per germline. The CDR3 contains 13 residues. CDR3 protein: CASSLTGGTEAFF. The CDR3 DNA reads as TGTGCCAGCAGTCTGACAGGGGGCACTGAAGCTTTCTTT. The full variable domain, completed using reference TRBV28 and TRBJ1-1, is DVKVTQSSRYLVKRTGEKVFLECVQDMDHENMFWYRQDPGLGLRLIYFSYDVKMKEKGDIPEGYSVSREKKERFSLILESASTNQTSMYLCASSLTGGTEAFFGQGTRLTVV.

V usage is TRBV7-2 and J usage is TRBJ2-3; D is unclear. The CDR3 covers 14 residues. Germline V gene lookup returns CDR1 SGHTA and CDR2 FQGNSA. The V end was cut by 7 bases, the J end by 2 bases, with 13 bases between. The CDR3 bases are TGTGCCAGCACGGGTAGCCCAAACACAGATACGCAGTATTTT. It translates to CASTGSPNTDTQYF.